These 3 T cell receptor beta chains came from one sample sequenced in a study of blood T cells in healthy people across ages. The second PCR ran roughly 6 to 11 cycles with a sample-barcoded 5' primer and J-beta primers. One entry per CDR3 protein, called by TCRdb with MiXCR from the 5' RACE reads. The sample shows around 870,000 distinct CDR3 sequences, more than 25% of them seen only once. The material sequenced was blood. The receptors were gathered from a woman at least 80 years old in good health.

About this clonotype itself: Germline and junction disagree at one end, which may indicate a read error. This chain connects TRBV7-2 to TRBJ1-1, with D tentatively TRBD1 (5 bases). The CDR3 has 16 amino acids. Germline CDR1 and CDR2: SGHTA and FQGNSA. Here the CDR3 reads CASSLSTGTLNAEAFF. CDR3 nucleotide sequence: TGTGCCAGCAGCTTATCAACCGGGACTCTGAACGCTGAAGCTTTCTTT.

The chain links TRBV29-1 to TRBJ1-1; D is possibly TRBD1 (5 bases). This CDR3 spans 15 amino acids. Germline CDR1 reads SQVTM; CDR2 reads ANQGSEA. Trimming cost V 1 base and J 1 base, with 13 bases left between them. The CDR3 reads CSVEAYLTENTEAFF. The CDR3 DNA reads as TGCAGCGTTGAAGCCTACCTGACAGAGAACACTGAAGCTTTCTTT.

This clonotype has at least ten counts. V is TRBV29-1 and J is TRBJ1-2; 7 nucleotides match TRBD1. This CDR3 spans 16 amino acids. Germline trimming cut 4 bases from V and 4 bases from J; bases unmatched to any gene: 15. Looked up from germline, CDR1 is SQVTM and CDR2 is ANQGSEA. DNA for the CDR3: TGCAGCGTTGTTAGACAGGGAAGATTTAAGGGCTATGGCTACACCTTC. Residues: CSVVRQGRFKGYGYTF.